This is a list of T cell receptor beta chains from one sample in a study of T cells in localized non-small cell lung cancer. Sequenced by immunoSEQ multiplex PCR; TCRdb stores in-frame clones only, minus some. Among 35,000 to 40,000 clones, approximately 88% were seen once, and the ten largest hold less than 3.5%. The sequencing used peripheral blood, collected before any cancer treatment. Receptor source: a woman between 40 and 69 years old with stage I lung adenocarcinoma. CDR3s include the opening cysteine and the closing phenylalanine or tryptophan. The D gene is left open where the match is weak. The size of a clone is reported for some rows only, either as once, few or many, or as a class for expanded clones.

>TRBJ2-7|-|TRBV28|-
CASSLIAGEQYF
TGTGCCAGCAGTTTAATTGCTGGCGAGCAGTACTTC
>TRBJ2-7|-|TRBV28|-
CASRQVGYEQYF
TGTGCCAGCAGACAGGTCGGGTACGAGCAGTACTTC
>TRBJ2-1|-|TRBV18|TRBD2
CASSPPGLAIEQFF
TGTGCCAGCTCACCTCCGGGACTAGCGATTGAGCAGTTCTTC
>TRBJ2-7|-|TRBV18|TRBD2
CASSPLLLAGGDEQYF
TGTGCCAGCTCACCACTGCTACTAGCGGGAGGGGACGAGCAGTACTTC
>TRBJ1-4|-|TRBV6-5|-
CASSYSRAVRKLFF
TGTGCCAGCAGTTACTCTCGGGCGGTTCGGAAACTGTTTTTT
>TRBJ1-4|-|TRBV5-8|TRBD1
CASSRDRDEKLFF
TGTGCCAGCAGCAGGGACAGGGACGAAAAACTGTTTTTT
>TRBJ2-3|-|TRBV4-2|TRBD2
CASSLGLAGGPSTDTQYF
TGTGCCAGCAGCCTTGGACTAGCGGGAGGGCCTAGCACAGATACGCAGTATTTT
>TRBJ2-3|-|TRBV5-1|TRBD2
CASSALGTRTTDTQYF
TGCGCCAGCAGCGCTCTTGGGACTAGGACCACAGATACGCAGTATTTT
>TRBJ2-3|-|TRBV9|TRBD1
CASKQGNVRSDTQYF
TGTGCCAGCAAACAGGGGAATGTAAGGTCGGATACGCAGTATTTT
>TRBJ2-1|-|TRBV23-1|TRBD1
CASTRRDDRASYNEQFF
TGCGCCAGCACCAGGAGAGACGACAGGGCCTCCTACAATGAGCAGTTCTTC
>TRBJ1-1|-|TRBV4-2|TRBD1
CASSPGQSMNTEAFF
TGTGCCAGCAGCCCGGGACAGTCCATGAACACTGAAGCTTTCTTT
>TRBJ1-3|-|TRBV15|-
CATSREIQGTGNTIYF
TGTGCCACCAGCAGAGAGATTCAGGGAACTGGAAACACCATATATTTT
>TRBJ1-1|-|TRBV19|-
CASSKWAGNTEAFF
TGTGCCAGTAGTAAATGGGCTGGGAACACTGAAGCTTTCTTT
>TRBJ1-3|-|TRBV4-1|-
CASSLTLPGPRSGNTIYF
TGCGCCAGCAGCCTGACCCTTCCCGGGCCCCGCTCTGGAAACACCATATATTTT
>TRBJ1-2|-|TRBV9|-
CASSVGKNVERGAGYGYTF
TGTGCCAGCAGCGTAGGAAAAAACGTAGAGAGGGGCGCAGGCTATGGCTACACCTTC
>TRBJ1-2|-|TRBV5-1|TRBD1
CASSPEGQRRGGYTF
TGCGCCAGCAGCCCGGAGGGACAGCGGAGAGGTGGCTACACCTTC
>TRBJ2-3|-|TRBV4-2|TRBD2
CASSQALAGVGTDTQYF
TGTGCCAGCAGCCAAGCACTAGCGGGAGTAGGAACAGATACGCAGTATTTT
>TRBJ2-7|-|TRBV28|TRBD1
CATRTGGVNEQYF
TGTGCCACCAGGACAGGGGGGGTGAACGAGCAGTACTTC
>TRBJ1-3|-|TRBV18|-
CASSPEGSSGNTIYF
TGTGCCAGCTCACCAGAGGGGTCCTCTGGAAACACCATATATTTT
>TRBJ1-1|-|TRBV5-1|-
CASSLDPQGVNTEAFF
TGCGCCAGCAGCTTGGACCCCCAAGGGGTGAACACTGAAGCTTTCTTT
>TRBJ2-7|-|TRBV6-1|TRBD2
CASLAGSSYEQYF
TGTGCCAGCCTAGCGGGTAGCTCCTACGAGCAGTACTTC
>TRBJ2-2|-|TRBV2|TRBD1
CASSAVGTDTGELFF
TGTGCCAGCAGCGCCGTCGGGACAGACACCGGGGAGCTGTTTTTT
>TRBJ1-2|-|TRBV16|TRBD1
CASSQWFGRGQGAGYGYTF
TGTGCCAGCAGCCAATGGTTCGGACGGGGACAGGGGGCCGGCTATGGCTACACCTTC
>TRBJ2-2|-|TRBV15|-
CATSRGALRDGELFF
TGTGCCACCAGCAGAGGAGCCCTTAGGGACGGGGAGCTGTTTTTT
>TRBJ1-1|-|TRBV19|TRBD1
CASRGGRDRAFEEAFF
TGTGCCAGTAGGGGGGGCAGGGACAGGGCTTTCGAAGAGGCTTTCTTT
>TRBJ2-1|-|TRBV7-9|TRBD2
CASRQRLAGDYNEQFF
TGTGCCAGCAGACAACGACTAGCGGGAGATTATAATGAGCAGTTCTTC
>TRBJ2-1|-|TRBV28|TRBD2
CASSYSGGRHNEQFF
TGTGCCAGCAGTTACTCGGGAGGTAGACACAATGAGCAGTTCTTC
>TRBJ2-7|-|TRBV10-3|-
CAVGSGSSYEQYF
TGTGCCGTCGGGTCAGGCAGCTCTTACGAGCAGTACTTC
>TRBJ2-7|-|TRBV29-1|TRBD1
CSASRDRGHEQYF
TGCAGCGCGTCACGGGACAGGGGGCACGAGCAGTACTTC
>TRBJ2-3|-|TRBV7-2|TRBD2
CASSLGGRSTDTQYF
TGTGCCAGCAGCTTAGGCGGGAGAAGTACAGATACGCAGTATTTT
>TRBJ2-5|-|TRBV10-3|-
CAIRGGTNQETQYF
TGTGCCATCAGGGGGGGAACTAACCAAGAGACCCAGTACTTC
>TRBJ2-1|-|TRBV6-5|-
CASRDFRGEQFF
TGTGCCAGCAGGGACTTTCGGGGTGAGCAGTTCTTC
>TRBJ2-2|once|TRBV5-1|-
CASSLDRAAGELFF
TGCGCCAGCAGCTTGGACAGGGCAGCCGGGGAGCTGTTTTTT
>TRBJ2-1|-|TRBV19|-
CASSGDNEQFF
TGTGCCAGTAGTGGGGACAATGAGCAGTTCTTC
>TRBJ1-3|-|TRBV6-5|-
CASKTGGHGNTIYF
TGTGCCAGCAAAACAGGCGGGCATGGAAACACCATATATTTT
>TRBJ2-7|-|TRBV4-2|-
CATSRGGLEQYF
TGTGCCACCTCAAGGGGGGGGCTCGAGCAGTACTTC
>TRBJ1-1|once|TRBV28|TRBD1
CASTHYHQGGAEAFF
TGTGCCAGCACGCACTACCACCAGGGGGGTGCTGAAGCTTTCTTT
>TRBJ2-7|-|TRBV28|TRBD1
CASSYPRDSPYEQYF
TGTGCCAGCAGCTATCCCCGGGACAGCCCCTACGAGCAGTACTTC